This T cell receptor (beta chain) was profiled in a study of cytomegalovirus exposure and HLA in healthy donors. PCR was performed using 60 Vbeta and 13 Jbeta primers. Here immunoSEQ multiplex PCR was the method, and the copy in TCRdb shows in-frame clones only, minus some. This table holds 110,000 or so clones, approximately 74% found once. J gave up 5 bases and V 6 bases, and 8 bases lay outside the gene matches. CDR3 size: 15 residues. In germline, CDR1 is SGHRS, CDR2 YFSETQ. The chain recombines TRBV5-1 with TRBJ2-5; 12 bases line up with TRBD2. This clonotype was sampled from a woman in her 50s in good health and CMV-seropositive. The sample was PBMCs. CDR3 loop: CASTLAGGRDETQYF. The CDR3 bases are TGCGCCAGCACCCTAGCGGGAGGGCGGGATGAGACCCAGTACTTC.